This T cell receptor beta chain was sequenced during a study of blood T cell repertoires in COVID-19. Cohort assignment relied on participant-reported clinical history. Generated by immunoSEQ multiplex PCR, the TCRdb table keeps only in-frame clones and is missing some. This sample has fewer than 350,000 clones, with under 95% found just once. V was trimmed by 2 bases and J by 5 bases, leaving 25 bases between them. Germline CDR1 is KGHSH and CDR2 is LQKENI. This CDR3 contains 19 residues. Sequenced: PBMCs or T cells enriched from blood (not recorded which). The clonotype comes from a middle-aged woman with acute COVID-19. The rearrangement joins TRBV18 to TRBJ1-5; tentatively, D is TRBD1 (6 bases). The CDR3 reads CASSPNNYRDSGRYQPQHF. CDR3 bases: TGTGCCAGCTCACCAAACAACTACAGGGATAGTGGGAGATATCAGCCCCAGCATTTT.